This T cell receptor (beta chain) was documented in a study of OX40 agonist ivuxolimab in advanced cancers. Regarding the study in general: Ivuxolimab was an agonistic, fully human IgG2 monoclonal antibody directed against OX40 (CD134), a costimulatory receptor. The dose-escalation cohort was around 83% male with a mean age of about 58 years, ranging from about 23 to 85. Patients were allowed to have had prior anti-PD-1, anti-PD-L1 or anti-CTLA-4 therapy, and 40% of the dose-escalation patients had previously received checkpoint inhibitors. Three dose-escalation patients achieved partial responses, one with hepatocellular carcinoma and two with cutaneous melanoma. Intravenous ivuxolimab was administered to patients every 2 weeks at six dose levels: 0.01, 0.1, 0.3, 1.5, 3 and 10 mg/kg. Of the roughly 52 patients in dose escalation, approximately 20 had hepatocellular carcinoma, around 15 had melanoma, 9 had renal cell carcinoma and 9 had head and neck cancer. The paper reports the monotherapy dose-escalation portion (N of about 56 patients) of the phase I ivuxolimab trial. The purpose of peripheral TCRbeta sequencing was to test whether ivuxolimab changed TCR sequence diversity and led to clonal T-cell expansion.

To sequence the TCRbeta CDR3 region, genomic DNA was isolated from the sorted cells. The immunoSEQ Assay was used to sequence the TCRbeta CDR3 regions. TCRdb obtained this table from immuneACCESS and retained in-frame rearrangements with V and J assigned. These tables miss some clones; where compared with another copy, unresolved V genes account for less than half of the shortfall, and the remainder is unexplained. The sample table lists some 35,000 clones, 65% to 85% of them with a count of one. Clones ranked in the top ten supply 13% to 15% of the sample. Inclusive of the bounding cysteine and phenylalanine, the CDR3 is 15 residues long. The retained sequence is limited to the CDR3, 45 bases, with the frame set at the first base. The germline V gene (reference sequence) yields SGHNT for CDR1 and YYREEE for CDR2. Trimming leaves V shorter by 2 bases and J shorter by 7 bases, with the junction holding 4 bases beyond the gene matches.

The trial excluded patients who had a history of autoimmune disease or were on systemic immunosuppression. Peripheral blood for TCR sequencing was drawn from every dose cohort at baseline, at cycle 4 day 1 and at cycle 7 day 1. The samples were drawn from a first-in-human, open-label, multicenter phase I dose-escalation trial of ivuxolimab. Adults with locally advanced or metastatic head and neck squamous cell, hepatocellular, melanoma or renal cell carcinoma were enrolled in the trial. Before TCR sequencing, CD4+ T cells and CD8+ T cells were sorted from peripheral blood as separate populations. This clone came up once. What antigen it recognizes has not been identified. No much larger clonotype is one base removed from it; base qualities were not supplied. Overall study results and their limits: Partial responders in the 0.1-3.0 mg/kg groups had among the lowest normalized peripheral clonal expansion, especially among CD8+ T cells. At doses of 0.1 to 3.0 mg/kg, clonal expansion of both CD4+ and CD8+ blood T cells was observed from baseline to week 6. After ivuxolimab, expanded clones were on average more numerous among CD8+ T cells than among CD4+ T cells. Low levels of normalized T-cell clonal expansion were also seen in some patients who did not respond. The antigen specificity of the clonally expanded peripheral T cells was not determined.

The chain is assembled from TRBV5-4 and TRBJ2-2; 11 of the junction bases match TRBD2. The sequence was collected from an adult with an advanced solid tumor such as melanoma, head and neck, liver or kidney cancer. This material consisted of CD4+ or CD8+ T cells sorted from blood, taken in a trial of the OX40 agonist ivuxolimab. CDR3 sequence: CASSFSGRVDGELFF. In nucleotides, the sequence is TGTGCCAGCAGCTTTAGCGGGAGGGTAGACGGGGAGCTGTTTTTT.